The 11 T cell receptor beta chains below come from one sample, sequenced in a study of T cell repertoires in cytomegalovirus infection (dated by TCRdb to about 2019). This sample was sequenced with an Illumina HiSeq 1500. In-frame beta chains were kept once TCRdb had trimmed the public reads at Q25 with fastp and called clones with MiXCR. Rows merge per CDR3 protein into single entries with the most common DNA and genes. The sample includes 360,000 or so distinct CDR3 sequences, with approximately 35% observed a single time. The ten most abundant clones make up approximately 15% of the sample. Reading the label with the study, this specimen's treatment or condition is: in vitro stimulation with specific CMV peptide epitopes to enrich CMV-specific T cells. Their antigens are not known. The sample was cultured PBMCs, taken from culture after CMV antigen stimulation. The receptors originated from a human donor in good health (CMV status not recorded). Some clones in this sample may be carry-over from other donors' samples.

In the case of this clonotype: An end of the junction differs from the germline gene, which may be a read error. The chain links TRBV4-1 to TRBJ1-6, with D perhaps TRBD1 (6 bases). CDR3 length equals 16 residues. Per the germline V gene, CDR1 is MGHRA and CDR2 is YSYEKL. CDR3 sequence: CASSQGGRQNNSPLHF. For the CDR3, the DNA is TGTGCCAGCAGCCAAGGGGGGAGACAGAATAATTCACCCCTCCACTTT.

The chain employs TRBV6-2 or TRBV6-3 and TRBJ2-7; D might be TRBD1 (6 bases). CDR1 and CDR2 from the germline V gene are MNHEY and SVGEGT. V lost 8 bases to trimming and J lost 5 bases, with 19 bases between them. The CDR3 has 14 amino acids. This chain's CDR3 is CASLRGRVGHEQYV. In DNA form, the CDR3 reads TGTGCCAGCTTGAGGGGGAGAGTGGGTCACGAGCAGTACGTC.

This clonotype was picked up a small number of times. The chain has TRBV4-1 and TRBJ2-1; TRBD2 matches 7 bases. This CDR3 is built from 12 residues. CDR1 and CDR2 (germline): MGHRA, YSYEKL. J was trimmed by 16 bases and V by 0 bases; bases with no gene match: 6. The CDR3 sequence: CASSQEGLDFFF. The CDR3 DNA follows: TGCGCCAGCAGCCAAGAAGGACTAGATTTTTTCTTC.

This clonotype was counted only a few times. The rearrangement joins TRBV7-2 to TRBJ1-2; D unresolved. V was clipped by 5 bases and J by 3 bases, with 10 bases between them. Germline loops: CDR1 SGHTA, CDR2 FQGNSA. This CDR3 has 13 amino acids. This CDR3 reads CASSDDGYYGYTF. CDR3 coding DNA: TGTGCCAGCAGCGACGACGGATACTATGGCTACACCTTC.

The table lists this clonotype with many counts. The chain carries TRBV7-2 and TRBJ2-1; tentatively, D is TRBD2 (5 bases). V lost 2 bases and J 6 bases, leaving 8 bases between the germline ends. Germline V gene data show CDR1 as SGHTA and CDR2 as FQGNSA. There are 13 residues in the CDR3. CDR3 bases: TGTGCCAGCAGCTTACTGAGCGGCAATGAGCAGTTCTTC. Protein: CASSLLSGNEQFF.

The chain couples TRBV7-2 to TRBJ1-1; the D is unclear. Per the germline V gene, CDR1 is SGHTA and CDR2 is FQGNSA. V lost 7 bases and J 5 bases, leaving 14 bases between the germline ends. This CDR3 spans 13 amino acids. The CDR3 loop is CASTPLFGTEAFF. The CDR3 region has the DNA TGTGCCAGCACACCCTTGTTTGGGACTGAAGCTTTCTTT. Together with reference TRBV7-2 and TRBJ1-1, the CDR3 gives the full variable domain: GAGVSQSPSNKVTEKGKDVELRCDPISGHTALYWYRQSLGQGLEFLIYFQGNSAPDKSGLPSDRFSAERTGGSVSTLTIQRTQQEDSAVYLCASTPLFGTEAFFGQGTRLTVV.

This clonotype was seen a few times. The gene calls are TRBV7-9 and TRBJ1-1, with 8 bases aligning to TRBD1. After removal of 1 base from V and 6 bases from J, the junction contained 13 bases not matched to a gene. The CDR3 contains 17 residues. Germline V lookup: CDR1 SEHNR, CDR2 FQNEAQ (reference sequence). As DNA, the CDR3 is TGTGCCAGCAGCTTAGGGACCGGACAGGGTAGATCGGCTGAAGCTTTCTTT. Translated, it gives CASSLGTGQGRSAEAFF.

This clonotype has a handful of counts. The rearrangement uses TRBV7-2 and TRBJ2-5; 13 nucleotides line up with TRBD2. CDR1 is SGHTA and CDR2 is FQGNSA in the germline V gene. CDR3 length: 17 amino acids. V lost 5 bases to trimming and J lost 7 bases; unmatched junction nucleotides: 13. CDR3 residues: CASSTPTSGRGGRTQYF. The DNA of the CDR3 is TGTGCCAGCAGCACCCCCACTAGCGGGAGGGGTGGAAGGACCCAGTACTTC.

The CDR3 loop is CASSLLQVKTYEQYF. The CDR3 DNA follows: TGTGCCAGCAGTTTACTCCAGGTCAAGACCTACGAGCAGTACTTC. The J gene is TRBJ2-7, the V gene TRBV27, with D unresolved. Per the germline V gene, CDR1 is MNHEY and CDR2 is SMNVEV (reference sequence). This CDR3 is built from 15 residues. Trimming removed 2 bases at V and 2 bases at J, with 13 bases between.

V and J are TRBV6-5 and TRBJ2-1; 9 bases match TRBD2. Germline CDR1 and CDR2: MNHEY and SVGAGI. V lost 8 bases and J lost 8; bases outside the gene matches: 16. The CDR3 is 16 amino acids. The CDR3 reads CASRSEEPGLAHEQFF. Written as DNA, the CDR3 is TGTGCCAGCCGCTCAGAAGAACCGGGACTAGCCCATGAGCAGTTCTTC.

The V call is TRBV7-2, the J call TRBJ1-5; D is perhaps TRBD1 (6 bases). This CDR3 has 15 residues. The germline CDR1 and CDR2 sequences are SGHTA and FQGNSA. Trimming left V 2 bases short and J 3 bases short, with 11 bases between. Written as DNA, the CDR3 is TGTGCCAGCAGCTTATTTCAGGGGAACAATCAGCCCCAGCATTTT. Protein sequence: CASSLFQGNNQPQHF.